Below are 27 T cell receptor beta chains sequenced from a single sample in a study of blood T cell repertoires in COVID-19. Here immunoSEQ multiplex PCR was the method, and the copy in TCRdb shows in-frame clones only, minus some. This sample carries around 130,000 clones, under 85% of them seen once, and the ten largest clones take approximately 8.7%. Sequencing was performed on peripheral blood. Receptors originate from a man aged 40-55 years with active or convalescent COVID-19.

CDR3 residues: CASSPYYGGVADTQYF. The DNA for the CDR3 is TGTGCCAGCTCACCATATTACGGGGGAGTTGCGGATACGCAGTATTTT. The chain has TRBV18 and TRBJ2-3; D might be TRBD2 (6 bases). V gave up 2 bases and J gave up 6 bases, with 18 bases separating them. The germline CDR1 and CDR2 sequences are KGHSH and LQKENI. The CDR3 spans 16 residues.

This chain joins TRBV30 and TRBJ1-2; D perhaps matches TRBD1 (6 bases). Trimming stripped 0 bases from V and 0 bases from J, with 11 bases between. The CDR3 covers 15 residues. Germline loops: CDR1 GTSNPN, CDR2 SVGIG (reference sequence). CDR3 nucleotide sequence: TGTGCCTGGAGTGTCGCAGGGGCCTCTAACTATGGCTACACCTTC. As protein: CAWSVAGASNYGYTF. Variable domain in full (rest from reference TRBV30 and TRBJ1-2): SQTIHQWPATLVQPVGSPLSLECTVEGTSNPNLYWYRQAAGRGLQLLFYSVGIGQISSEVPQNLSASRPQDRQFILSSKKLLLSDSGFYLCAWSVAGASNYGYTFGSGTRLTVV.

The genes are TRBV6-5 and TRBJ1-3; D possibly corresponds to TRBD1 (5 bases). This CDR3 region has 15 residues. Trimming took 0 bases from V and 0 from J, leaving 6 bases between them. From germline, CDR1 is MNHEY and CDR2 SVGAGI. The CDR3 is CASSYSTASGNTIYF. CDR3 coding DNA: TGTGCCAGCAGTTACTCGACAGCCTCTGGAAACACCATATATTTT.

This chain joins TRBV12-5 and TRBJ1-2; D perhaps matches TRBD1 (5 bases). The CDR3 is made up of 16 amino acids. In germline, CDR1 is LGHNT, CDR2 FRNRAP. V dropped 4 bases and J dropped 0 bases, with 15 bases sitting between them. CDR3 residues: CASGSLWGEANYGYTF. The CDR3 nucleotides are TGTGCTAGTGGTTCCTTGTGGGGGGAGGCTAACTATGGCTACACCTTC.

This clone was detected only a few times. The rearrangement uses TRBV6-5 and TRBJ2-7; 9 bases are shared with TRBD1. CDR1 and CDR2 from the germline V gene are MNHEY and SVGAGI. After removal of 8 bases from V and 6 bases from J, the junction contained 8 bases not matched to a gene. This CDR3 spans 13 amino acids. CDR3 bases: TGTGCCAGCGGGAGAGGGACAGGGAGCGAGCAGTACTTC. This gives the protein CASGRGTGSEQYF.

The chain is built from TRBV5-4 and TRBJ2-2; 7 nucleotides match TRBD2. Germline CDR1 is SGHNT and CDR2 is YYREEE (reference sequence). The junction had 6 bases not matched to a gene; V was cut back by 3 bases and J by 1 base. The CDR3 is 16 residues long. The CDR3 sequence is CASSSPSGVNTGELFF. CDR3 bases: TGTGCCAGCAGCTCTCCAAGCGGGGTGAACACCGGGGAGCTGTTTTTT.

The chain employs TRBV12-5 and TRBJ2-2, with unresolved D. Germline V CDR1 and CDR2: LGHNT, FRNRAP. Deletions cut 7 bases from V and 6 bases from J, with 15 bases between. The length of the CDR3 is 14 residues. For the CDR3, the DNA is TGTGCTAGTGCCACCCGCGCCGGGTCCGGGGAGCTGTTTTTT. This encodes CASATRAGSGELFF.

V usage is TRBV15 and J usage is TRBJ2-5, with 12 bases fitting TRBD2. Looked up from germline, CDR1 is LNHNV and CDR2 is YYDKDF (reference sequence). The junction had 5 bases not matched to a gene; V was cut back by 5 bases and J by 1 base. The CDR3 extends over 16 amino acids. The DNA for the CDR3 is TGTGCCACCAGCTCACGACTAGCGGGGGCCCAAGAGACCCAGTACTTC. This translates into CATSSRLAGAQETQYF.

This clone was seen once. This chain uses TRBV5-4 with TRBJ2-3; TRBD2 aligns across 7 bases. V lost 0 bases and J lost 2; bases outside the gene matches: 6. Germline CDR1 SGHNT, CDR2 YYREEE (reference sequence). CDR3 length equals 16 residues. CDR3 amino acids: CASSLGGGGDTDTQYF. The CDR3 DNA is TGTGCCAGCAGCTTGGGGGGGGGAGGCGACACAGATACGCAGTATTTT.

The rearrangement uses TRBV4-3 and TRBJ1-3; D ambiguous. The CDR3 is 14 amino acids. Trimming shortened V by 4 bases and J by 4 bases, and 11 bases separated the two germline ends. The germline V gene encodes CDR1 LGHNA and CDR2 YSLEER. CDR3 sequence (DNA): TGCGCCAGCAGCCGAGGGTCGTCCGGAAACACCATATATTTT. Translated, it gives CASSRGSSGNTIYF.

V usage is TRBV20-1 and J usage is TRBJ1-4; 8 positions agree with TRBD1. V lost 3 bases to trimming and J lost 6 bases; unmatched junction nucleotides: 9. The germline gives CDR1 DFQATT, CDR2 SNEGSKA (reference sequence). The CDR3 totals 15 residues. The chain's CDR3 is CSASLAGQGYEKLFF. The CDR3, as DNA: TGCAGTGCTAGTCTCGCCGGACAGGGTTATGAAAAACTGTTTTTT.

This sequence joins TRBV3-1 (or the pseudogene TRBV3-2) and TRBJ2-2; TRBD2 agrees at 8 bases. Germline CDR1 and CDR2: LGHDT and YNNKEL (reference sequence). V dropped 4 bases and J dropped 6; count of bases not matched to a gene: 4. The CDR3 runs 14 residues. The CDR3 DNA reads as TGTGCCAGCAGCCTGACTAGCGTCCCCGGGGAGCTGTTTTTT. It codes for CASSLTSVPGELFF.

A few counts support this clone. The genes are TRBV7-2 and TRBJ2-5; 9 bases match TRBD1. CDR3 length equals 13 residues. V lost 4 bases, J lost 4 bases, and 1 base stayed unmatched. Germline V gene sequence: CDR1 SGHTA, CDR2 FQGNSA. Here the CDR3 DNA reads TGTGCCAGCAGCTGGGACAGGGCAGAGACCCAGTACTTC. This gives the protein CASSWDRAETQYF.

V is TRBV7-9 and J is TRBJ2-3; D might be TRBD1 (5 bases). V was trimmed by 1 base and J by 0 bases, leaving 5 bases between them. The CDR3 runs 14 residues. From germline, CDR1 is SEHNR and CDR2 FQNEAQ (reference sequence). CDR3 protein: CASSLEGSTDTQYF. The CDR3 DNA follows: TGTGCCAGCAGCTTAGAGGGGAGCACAGATACGCAGTATTTT. Full variable domain (missing parts from reference TRBV7-9 and TRBJ2-3): DTGVSQNPRHKITKRGQNVTFRCDPISEHNRLYWYRQTLGQGPEFLTYFQNEAQLEKSRLLSDRFSAERPKGSFSTLEIQRTEQGDSAMYLCASSLEGSTDTQYFGPGTRLTVL.

The CDR3 here is CASSLTRDSEAFF. In DNA, the CDR3 is TGTGCCAGCAGCTTAACCCGGGACAGTGAAGCTTTCTTT. The rearrangement uses TRBV7-3 and TRBJ1-1, with 7 bases fitting TRBD1. The J segment lost 7 bases and the V segment lost 0 bases, leaving 2 bases of the junction unmatched. This CDR3 comprises 13 residues. Germline CDR1 reads SGHTA; CDR2 reads FQGTGA.

The CDR3 protein is CASSVGREGRYGYTF. The DNA of the CDR3 is TGTGCCAGCAGCGTAGGACGGGAGGGTCGCTATGGCTACACCTTC. The chain has TRBV9 and TRBJ1-2; D not certain. The V gene's germline CDR1 is SGDLS and CDR2 YYNGEE. Trimming cost V 0 bases and J 4 bases, with 13 bases left between them. The CDR3 is 15 amino acids.

This sequence joins TRBV19 and TRBJ2-1; D might be TRBD2 (5 bases). The germline V gene has CDR1 LNHDA and CDR2 SQIVND (reference sequence). V was cut by 3 bases and J by 7 bases, with 16 bases left in between. This CDR3 comprises 15 residues. As DNA, the CDR3 is TGTGCCAGTAGTATGGTTAAGGGAGTCGGGAATGAGCAGTTCTTC. It is translated as CASSMVKGVGNEQFF. Full variable domain (rest looked up from reference TRBV19 and TRBJ2-1): DGGITQSPKYLFRKEGQNVTLSCEQNLNHDAMYWYRQDPGQGLRLIYYSQIVNDFQKGDIAEGYSVSREKKESFPLTVTSAQKNPTAFYLCASSMVKGVGNEQFFGPGTRLTVL.

This clone was counted once. The genes are TRBV2 and TRBJ1-4, with D possibly matching TRBD1 (5 bases). CDR3 size: 14 residues. Germline CDR1 and CDR2: SNHLY and FYNNEI. Trimming stripped 6 bases from V and 0 bases from J, with 8 bases between. The CDR3: CASRTDSTNEKLFF. The CDR3 bases are TGTGCCAGCAGGACAGACTCAACTAATGAAAAACTGTTTTTT.

The V and J genes are TRBV5-1 and TRBJ2-5; 12 bases fit TRBD2. Germline-derived CDR1 and CDR2 are SGHRS and YFSETQ. The CDR3 is 17 amino acids. The V gene end was trimmed by 4 bases and the J gene end by 4 bases; junction bases not matched to a gene: 11. The CDR3 region is CASSPGPSGGAGETQYF. The CDR3 nucleotides read TGCGCCAGCAGCCCCGGTCCTAGCGGGGGGGCGGGAGAGACCCAGTACTTC.

The CDR3 DNA reads TGCGCCAGCAGCTTGTACCCAGGGTATCAAGAGACCCAGTACTTC. Translation: CASSLYPGYQETQYF. The genes are TRBV5-1 and TRBJ2-5; possibly TRBD1 for D (5 bases). V was pared by 1 base and J by 2 bases, with 12 bases between. This CDR3 has 15 amino acids. CDR1 is SGHRS, CDR2 YFSETQ, per germline.

With regard to this clone: The final CDR3 position lacks the conserved phenylalanine or tryptophan, pointing to a likely read error. The DNA is omitted, as the CDR3 cannot be located on it reliably, and the CDR3 follows TCRdb's listing. The chain combines TRBV24-1 with TRBJ1-4; TRBD1 reflects the table's D call only, with no check against the DNA. Germline CDR1 is KGHDR and CDR2 is SFDVKD. The length of the CDR3 is 11 amino acids, counting both ends. CDR3 sequence reads: CATSYPGQGHT.

CDR3 loop: CASSLSLAGNSPLHF. The DNA for the CDR3 is TGTGCCAGCAGTTTATCCTTAGCCGGTAATTCACCCCTCCACTTT. The V gene is TRBV27, the J gene TRBJ1-6; D not certain. Germline CDR1 reads MNHEY; CDR2 reads SMNVEV (reference sequence). The CDR3 has 15 residues. Trimming removed 0 bases at V and 6 bases at J, with 9 bases between.

V and J are TRBV27 and TRBJ2-7; unclear D gene. The CDR3 totals 13 residues. Trimming shortened V by 3 bases and J by 0 bases, and 6 bases separated the two germline ends. Germline CDR1 MNHEY, CDR2 SMNVEV (reference sequence). CDR3 region: CASSFSSSYEQYF. The CDR3 coding sequence is TGTGCCAGCAGTTTCTCGAGCTCCTACGAGCAGTACTTC.

The rearrangement links TRBV18 to TRBJ2-1; the match to TRBD1 covers 7 bases. V shed 3 bases and J 9 bases; nucleotides not matched to a gene: 17. Germline-derived CDR1 and CDR2 are KGHSH and LQKENI. This CDR3 has 17 amino acids. The CDR3 DNA reads as TGTGCCAGCTCACCGTTCAAACCGGGACAGCATGGGGGTGAGCAGTTCTTC. This translates into CASSPFKPGQHGGEQFF.

This chain uses TRBV25-1 with TRBJ2-6, with D possibly TRBD1 on 5 matching bases. Trimming removed 2 bases at V and 0 bases at J, with 8 bases between. The CDR3 extends over 16 amino acids. CDR1 is MGHDK, CDR2 SYGVNS, per germline. The CDR3 sequence is CASSERGNSGANVLTF. The CDR3, as DNA: TGTGCCAGCAGTGAAAGGGGCAACTCTGGGGCCAACGTCCTGACTTTC.

This clone has more than one count but fewer than ten. The chain uses TRBV7-9 and TRBJ1-4, with D perhaps matching TRBD1 (6 bases). The CDR3 has 17 residues. V lost 5 bases and J lost 8, with 24 bases in between. Germline loops: CDR1 SEHNR, CDR2 FQNEAQ (reference sequence). Written as DNA, the CDR3 is TGTGCCAGCAGCCAGCTGGCGGGGGCGCTTTACGGCGAAAAACTGTTTTTT. Encoded protein: CASSQLAGALYGEKLFF.

The chain combines TRBV29-1 with TRBJ1-1; maybe TRBD1 (6 bases). Looked up from germline, CDR1 is SQVTM and CDR2 is ANQGSEA. The CDR3 has 12 residues. V gave up 7 bases and J gave up 0 bases, with 9 bases separating them. In nucleotides, the CDR3 is TGCAGCGCCGGACAGATGAACACTGAAGCTTTCTTT. Protein: CSAGQMNTEAFF.